The T cell receptor (beta chain) described here comes from a study of shared clonotypes between healthy human individuals. Concerning this clone itself: No antigen is known for it.

General study points: With few donors, the genetic and exposure-history diversity represented was limited. When compared with the clonotypes that were shared by all four sorted-subset donors, the non-shared clonotypes turned out to have lower generation probabilities.

Every subset had its genomic DNA shared out evenly among several immunoSEQ plates. Profiled with immunoSEQ multiplex PCR; TCRdb holds only in-frame clones, not every one. There are about 2.1 million clones in the sample; roughly 93% occur only once, and 1.5% to 2% lies in the top ten. There are 15 residues in the CDR3. The germline V gene has CDR1 MDHEN and CDR2 SYDVKM. V lost 5 bases and J lost 0, with 11 bases in between. CD8 cells regarded as naive lacked CD45RO, were positively chosen for CCR7, and omitted terminally differentiated effector memory CD45RA+ cells. The clonotype was recovered from a young man in good health. Some clones in this sample may be carry-over from other donors' samples. Sequences were obtained from naive CD8+ T cells from PBMCs. The V and J genes are TRBV28 and TRBJ1-3, with D unresolved. The chain's CDR3 is CASSPTLYSGNTIYF. CDR3 sequence (DNA): TGTGCCAGCAGTCCTACCCTGTACTCTGGAAACACCATATATTTT. Complete variable domain (other parts from reference TRBV28 and TRBJ1-3): DVKVTQSSRYLVKRTGEKVFLECVQDMDHENMFWYRQDPGLGLRLIYFSYDVKMKEKGDIPEGYSVSREKKERFSLILESASTNQTSMYLCASSPTLYSGNTIYFGEGSWLTVV.